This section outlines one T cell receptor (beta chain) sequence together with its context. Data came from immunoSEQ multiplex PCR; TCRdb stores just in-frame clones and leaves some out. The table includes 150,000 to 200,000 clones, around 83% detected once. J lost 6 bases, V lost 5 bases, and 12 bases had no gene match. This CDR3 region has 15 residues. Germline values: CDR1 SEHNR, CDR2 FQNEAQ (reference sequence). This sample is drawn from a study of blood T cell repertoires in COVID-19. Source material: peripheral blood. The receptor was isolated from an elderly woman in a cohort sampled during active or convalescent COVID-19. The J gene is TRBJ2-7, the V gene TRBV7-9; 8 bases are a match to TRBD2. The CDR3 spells CASSTWSSGISEQYF. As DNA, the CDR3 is TGTGCCAGCAGCACGTGGAGTAGCGGGATAAGCGAGCAGTACTTC.